One and the same sample provided the 20 T cell receptor beta chains below, sequenced in a study of T-cell reconstitution after alpha-beta-depleted transplantation in children. Researchers prepared the TCRbeta library using unique molecular identifiers, the study reports. TCRdb re-analysed the PCR reads in MiXCR, keeping a single row per CDR3 protein. The sample holds hundreds of thousands of distinct CDR3 sequences, roughly 13% seen once. This specimen was PBMCs, taken before TCRalphabeta/CD19-depleted stem cell transplant. The receptors come from a girl aged 2 to 10 with congenital amegakaryocytic thrombocytopenia, due to receive a stem cell transplant.

This clonotype was detected ten times or more. The V and J genes are TRBV5-5 and TRBJ1-6, with 10 bases lining up with TRBD1. The CDR3 contains 16 residues. The germline CDR1 and CDR2 sequences are SGHKS and YYEKEE (reference sequence). Trimming took 0 bases from V and 9 from J; bases not matched to a gene: 6. The CDR3 DNA reads as TGTGCCAGCAGCTTGGCCGGGACAGGGGACGGTTCACCCCTCCACTTT. Protein product: CASSLAGTGDGSPLHF.

This chain uses TRBV7-9 with TRBJ2-7, with TRBD1 matching 9 bases. Germline CDR1 and CDR2: SEHNR and FQNEAQ (reference sequence). This CDR3 has 16 amino acids. V was clipped by 5 bases and J by 4 bases; unmatched bases: 12. CDR3 nucleotides: TGTGCCAGCAGCACAGGAGAGGGACAGGGTGTTTACGAGCAGTACTTC. Translated, it gives CASSTGEGQGVYEQYF.

This clonotype was seen many times. The chain recombines TRBV15 with TRBJ2-7; no reliable D call. Trimming cost V 0 bases and J 2 bases, with 8 bases left between them. The germline gives CDR1 LNHNV, CDR2 YYDKDF (reference sequence). The CDR3 contains 14 residues. The CDR3 loop reads CATSRDPSAYEQYF. For the CDR3, the DNA is TGTGCCACCAGCAGAGACCCTTCAGCCTACGAGCAGTACTTC.

In this sample, this clonotype turned up many times. The J gene is TRBJ2-3, the V gene TRBV7-2, with D perhaps given as TRBD1 or TRBD2 (6 bases each). The CDR3 extends over 16 amino acids. The V end lost 2 bases, the J end lost 2 bases, and 14 bases lay between the germline ends. Germline V gene lookup returns CDR1 SGHTA and CDR2 FQGNSA. The CDR3 bases are TGTGCCAGCAGCTTAAGGTCGGGGGCCCTCACAGATACGCAGTATTTT. It translates to CASSLRSGALTDTQYF.

Many counts were recorded for this clonotype. The genes are TRBV11-2 and TRBJ2-3; D gene uncertain. This CDR3 contains 16 residues. V was shortened by 0 bases and J by 0 bases, with 10 bases between the two germline ends. Germline V CDR1 and CDR2: SGHAT, FQNNGV. CDR3 sequence: CASSLDPDVSTDTQYF. CDR3 coding DNA: TGTGCCAGCAGCTTAGATCCGGACGTGAGCACAGATACGCAGTATTTT.

This clonotype was found many times. The chain has TRBV6-5 and TRBJ2-3; D call uncertain. V lost 3 bases, J lost 3 bases, and 7 bases lay in between. CDR1 and CDR2 from the germline V gene are MNHEY and SVGAGI. The CDR3 contains 13 residues. CDR3 DNA: TGTGCCAGCAGTTATAGGTCGACAGATACGCAGTATTTT. Protein: CASSYRSTDTQYF.

This clonotype was observed at least ten times. The chain recombines TRBV20-1 with TRBJ1-4; the match to TRBD1 covers 7 bases. CDR3 length equals 16 residues. After removal of 2 bases from V and 4 bases from J, the junction contained 10 bases not matched to a gene. Germline V CDR1 and CDR2: DFQATT, SNEGSKA (reference sequence). The CDR3 coding sequence is TGCAGTGCTAGATCTAATGCGGACAGGCTTAATGAAAAACTGTTTTTT. Its translation: CSARSNADRLNEKLFF.

This clonotype was seen many times. V usage is TRBV6-1 and J usage is TRBJ1-5, with D tentatively TRBD1 (6 bases). This CDR3 has 14 residues. CDR1 is MNHNS, CDR2 SASEGT, per germline. Trimming cost V 6 bases and J 15 bases, with 24 bases left between them. The CDR3 spells CASSQEAGQSRWHF. The CDR3, as DNA: TGTGCCAGCAGCCAAGAAGCTGGACAGTCGAGGTGGCATTTT.

The chain combines TRBV21-1 with TRBJ2-3; the table's TRBD2 call for D was not verified on the DNA. TRBV21-1 is marked as a pseudogene. This CDR3 contains 17 residues. The CDR3 nucleotides are TGTGCCAGCAGCAACCTTGCTAGCGGGAGTACATCAGATACGCAGTATTTT. As protein: CASSNLASGSTSDTQYF.

Points on this clonotype: A much more abundant neighbour one base away suggests this may be a read error. The chain joins TRBV20-1 to TRBJ2-5; D is unclear. Germline V CDR1 and CDR2: DFQATT, SNEGSKA (reference sequence). The CDR3 length is 14 residues. CDR3 amino acids: CSARDGARQETQCF. The CDR3 DNA sequence: TGCAGTGCTAGAGATGGCGCTAGGCAAGAGACCCAGTGCTTC.

The rearrangement links TRBV4-2 to TRBJ2-7; weak D call: TRBD2 (6 bases). The germline V gene has CDR1 LGHNA and CDR2 YNFKEQ. The CDR3 consists of 17 residues. With 0 bases removed from V and 1 base from J, the gap between germline ends came to 16 bases. CDR3 DNA: TGTGCCAGCAGCCAAGATCGAAGCGGGCTGGGTTCCTACGAGCAGTACTTC. This gives the protein CASSQDRSGLGSYEQYF.

In this sample, this clonotype turned up many times. The rearrangement uses TRBV5-1 and TRBJ2-1, with D possibly TRBD2 on 5 matching bases. Trimming cost V 6 bases and J 2 bases, with 12 bases left between them. Germline CDR1 reads SGHRS; CDR2 reads YFSETQ. CDR3 size: 14 residues. DNA of the CDR3: TGCGCCAGCACGAGGGCTACCCCCTACAATGAGCAGTTCTTC. Translation: CASTRATPYNEQFF.

This clonotype was detected ten times or more. The rearrangement links TRBV20-1 to TRBJ2-1; 14 bases agree with TRBD2. This CDR3 has 13 residues. V was clipped by 6 bases and J by 8 bases; unmatched bases: 3. From germline, CDR1 is DFQATT and CDR2 SNEGSKA (reference sequence). The CDR3 spells CSAGTSGSHEQFF. In DNA, the CDR3 is TGCAGTGCCGGGACTAGCGGGAGTCATGAGCAGTTCTTC.

The table lists this clonotype with many counts. V gene TRBV12-3 or TRBV12-4 combines with J gene TRBJ2-2; D gene ambiguous. The CDR3 length is 12 residues. The V and J ends lost 5 bases and 10 bases respectively, with 11 bases between them. This CDR3 is CASSPLVPELFF. In nucleotides, the CDR3 is TGTGCCAGCAGTCCGCTTGTTCCGGAGCTGTTTTTT.

Only a few counts were recorded for this clonotype. The chain employs TRBV5-4 and TRBJ2-1; 7 positions match TRBD2. The germline CDR1 and CDR2 sequences are SGHNT and YYREEE (reference sequence). The V segment lost 5 bases and the J segment 9 bases; nucleotides outside the gene matches: 5. The CDR3 has 12 amino acids. For the CDR3, the DNA is TGTGCCAGCAGGGGCGGGAGTGGTGAGCAGTTCTTC. It codes for CASRGGSGEQFF. The full variable domain, in which reference TRBV5-4 and TRBJ2-1 provide the parts outside the CDR3, is ETGVTQSPTHLIKTRGQQVTLRCSSQSGHNTVSWYQQALGQGPQFIFQYYREEENGRGNFPPRFSGLQFPNYSSELNVNALELDDSALYLCASRGGSGEQFFGPGTRLTVL.

The rearrangement joins TRBV5-6 to TRBJ2-7; D call uncertain. The CDR3 loop spans 14 amino acids. Germline V gene sequence: CDR1 SGHDT, CDR2 YYEEEE. Trimming took 2 bases from V and 0 from J, leaving 9 bases between them. The CDR3 nucleotides are TGTGCCAGCAGCTTAGCGTTAATCTCCTACGAGCAGTACTTC. The encoded protein is CASSLALISYEQYF. Variable domain in full (rest from reference TRBV5-6 and TRBJ2-7): DAGVTQSPTHLIKTRGQQVTLRCSPKSGHDTVSWYQQALGQGPQFIFQYYEEEERQRGNFPDRFSGHQFPNYSSELNVNALLLGDSALYLCASSLALISYEQYFGPGTRLTVT.

As for this clonotype: This may stem from a read error, because a much larger clone lies one nucleotide away. The chain has TRBV10-3 and TRBJ2-7, with 8 bases lining up with TRBD2. The CDR3 consists of 14 residues. CDR1 is ENHRY and CDR2 is SYGVKD in the germline V gene. CDR3 residues: CASSYRAGGYEQSF. CDR3 sequence (DNA): TGTGCCAGCAGTTACAGGGCGGGAGGCTACGAGCAGTCCTTC.

The chain carries TRBV10-3 and TRBJ2-1; TRBD2 might be the D (6 bases). Germline CDR1 is ENHRY and CDR2 is SYGVKD. The V gene lost 7 bases and the J gene lost 5 bases, with 21 bases spanning the gap. This CDR3 has 16 residues. The DNA of the CDR3 is TGTGCCATCAAAGAGGAGGGGAACCTTCGGCACAATGAGCAGTTCTTC. Residues: CAIKEEGNLRHNEQFF.

This clonotype was detected many times. The chain is built from TRBV29-1 and TRBJ1-1; no clear D. Between the trimmed V and J ends, which lost 5 bases and 0 bases, there was a span of 10 bases. This CDR3 is 13 amino acids long. Germline assignment: CDR1 SQVTM and CDR2 ANQGSEA. CDR3 coding DNA: TGCAGCGTTTGTGTTAATATGAACACTGAAGCTTTCTTT. Translating it yields CSVCVNMNTEAFF.

The chain recombines TRBV7-6 with TRBJ2-7; D tentatively fits TRBD1 or TRBD2 (6 bases each). Germline CDR1 and CDR2: SGHVS and FNYEAQ. Trimming pared 1 base from V and 2 bases from J, leaving 15 bases between. This CDR3 comprises 16 residues. CDR3 loop: CASSLEGGGLAYEQYF. The CDR3 region has the DNA TGTGCCAGCAGCTTAGAGGGGGGAGGACTCGCCTACGAGCAGTACTTC.